The 32 T cell receptor beta chains given below trace back to one sample, sequenced in a study of response to subunit inactivated influenza vaccine. TCRdb analysed the RT-PCR reads with MiXCR anew, one entry per CDR3 protein. The top ten clones hold around 12% of a sample with around 470,000 distinct CDR3 sequences, approximately 7.7% of them seen once. The sample here was PBMCs from blood, taken less than 25 months after vaccination. Source of these receptors: a man between 50 and 70 years old who received an inactivated influenza vaccine.

This clonotype turned up a few times. This chain uses TRBV4-2 with TRBJ2-3, with 12 bases matching TRBD2. The CDR3 runs to 16 residues. Germline CDR1 reads LGHNA; CDR2 reads YNFKEQ. The V gene end was trimmed by 7 bases and the J gene end by 1 base; junction bases not matched to a gene: 6. CDR3 residues: CASKPSGRGGTDTQYF. The CDR3 DNA is TGTGCCAGCAAACCTAGCGGGAGGGGTGGCACAGATACGCAGTATTTT.

This clonotype was counted many times. The V and J genes are TRBV28 and TRBJ2-1; a weak D match, TRBD1 (6 bases). V dropped 6 bases and J dropped 12 bases, with 15 bases sitting between them. Germline CDR1 reads MDHEN; CDR2 reads SYDVKM. The CDR3 spans 12 residues. This CDR3 reads CASRPTGLRQFF. The CDR3 DNA follows: TGTGCCAGCAGACCGACAGGTCTGCGGCAGTTCTTC.

This clonotype has at least ten counts. The V and J genes are TRBV7-2 and TRBJ2-3; D uncertain. CDR1 and CDR2 (germline): SGHTA, FQGNSA. The CDR3 totals 13 residues. V was clipped by 5 bases and J by 4 bases, with 10 bases between them. In nucleotides, the CDR3 is TGTGCCAGCAGCCAAAAGTGGGCAGATACGCAGTATTTT. Protein sequence: CASSQKWADTQYF.

This clonotype was observed many times. The chain carries TRBV5-5 and TRBJ2-1; D is possibly TRBD2 (6 bases). Germline-derived CDR1 and CDR2 are SGHKS and YYEKEE (reference sequence). V lost 0 bases and J 12 bases, leaving 16 bases between the germline ends. The CDR3 runs 14 residues. The CDR3 region is CASSLGTTPPVQFF. The CDR3 nucleotides read TGTGCCAGCAGCTTGGGGACTACTCCGCCGGTGCAGTTCTTC.

This chain links TRBV18 with TRBJ2-3; 8 positions match TRBD2. J lost 1 base, V lost 5 bases, and 5 bases had no gene match. The CDR3 is 15 amino acids. Germline V lookup: CDR1 KGHSH, CDR2 LQKENI. CDR3 coding DNA: TGTGCCAGCTCAATAGCGGGGCTAGGCACAGATACGCAGTATTTT. As protein: CASSIAGLGTDTQYF. Variable domain in full (rest from reference TRBV18 and TRBJ2-3): NAGVMQNPRHLVRRRGQEARLRCSPMKGHSHVYWYRQLPEEGLKFMVYLQKENIIDESGMPKERFSAEFPKEGPSILRIQQVVRGDSAAYFCASSIAGLGTDTQYFGPGTRLTVL.

This clonotype was detected ten times or more. In DNA form, the CDR3 reads TGTGCCAGCAGCTTAGTCGGAGGGATGGGTGCAACAGATACGCAGTATTTT. Translated: CASSLVGGMGATDTQYF. V and J are TRBV11-2 and TRBJ2-3; D may be TRBD2 (6 bases). The ends were cut back, 1 base at V and 3 bases at J, with 17 bases in the middle. Germline V CDR1 and CDR2: SGHAT, FQNNGV. The CDR3 runs to 17 residues.

This clonotype was counted a few times. J is TRBJ2-5 and V is TRBV3-1; D gene uncertain. V lost 0 bases and J 10 bases, leaving 6 bases between the germline ends. This CDR3 region has 11 residues. CDR1 and CDR2 (germline): LGHDT, YNNKEL (reference sequence). The DNA of the CDR3 is TGTGCCAGCAGCCAAGACGTGAACCAGTACTTC. As protein: CASSQDVNQYF.

This clonotype was recorded a few times. The V gene is TRBV4-1, the J gene TRBJ2-3; 7 bases are a match to TRBD2. The CDR3 runs to 16 residues. Germline CDR1 MGHRA, CDR2 YSYEKL. Trimming at V came to 4 bases and at J to 5 bases, leaving 12 bases not matched to a gene. The CDR3 nucleotides read TGCGCCAGCAGCCGCATAGGACTAGTGGCCAAAGATACGCAGTATTTT. Translating it yields CASSRIGLVAKDTQYF.

The table lists this clonotype with many counts. The chain combines TRBV20-1 with TRBJ2-2; D unresolved. The CDR3 has 18 amino acids. Germline lookup yields CDR1 DFQATT and CDR2 SNEGSKA (reference sequence). Trimming left V 0 bases short and J 0 bases short, with 17 bases between. The CDR3 DNA is TGCAGTGCTAGAGACAGTAGCCATCAGTTCGCGAACACCGGGGAGCTGTTTTTT. This gives the protein CSARDSSHQFANTGELFF.

This clonotype was detected only a few times. The chain employs TRBV3-1 and TRBJ1-5, with D perhaps matching TRBD1 (6 bases). V lost 0 bases and J 4 bases, leaving 10 bases between the germline ends. Germline CDR1 reads LGHDT; CDR2 reads YNNKEL (reference sequence). This CDR3 spans 15 amino acids. DNA of the CDR3: TGTGCCAGCAGCCAAGATACAGGGAGGAATCAGCCCCAGCATTTT. Amino acid sequence: CASSQDTGRNQPQHF.

This chain links TRBV4-3 with TRBJ2-7, with 8 nucleotides matching TRBD1. CDR1 LGHNA and CDR2 YSLEER come from the germline V gene. CDR3 size: 15 residues. The trim removed 1 base at V and 3 bases at J, leaving 5 bases unmatched. The DNA for the CDR3 is TGCGCCAGCAGCCAAGTGGGACAGGCCCACTACGAGCAGTACTTC. This codes for CASSQVGQAHYEQYF.

The chain carries TRBV5-4 and TRBJ2-7; D not certain. Per the germline V gene, CDR1 is SGHNT and CDR2 is YYREEE (reference sequence). V lost 4 bases to trimming and J lost 2 bases, with 19 bases between them. CDR3 length: 16 residues. This CDR3 reads CASSPSSLGQPYEQYF. CDR3 coding DNA: TGTGCCAGCAGCCCGAGTAGCCTCGGCCAACCCTACGAGCAGTACTTC.

The rearrangement links TRBV3-1 to TRBJ1-2; D ambiguous. CDR3 length: 13 residues. Between the trimmed V and J ends, which lost 4 bases and 5 bases, there was a span of 11 bases. The V gene's germline CDR1 is LGHDT and CDR2 YNNKEL (reference sequence). The CDR3: CASSLETRYGYTF. The DNA of the CDR3 is TGTGCCAGCAGCCTTGAGACCCGATATGGCTACACCTTC.

There are many counts of this clonotype. The V and J genes are TRBV6-1 and TRBJ1-6; TRBD1 matches 9 bases. Trimming at V came to 5 bases and at J to 9 bases, leaving 8 bases not matched to a gene. This CDR3 contains 15 residues. Germline V lookup: CDR1 MNHNS, CDR2 SASEGT. CDR3 sequence reads: CASSTVGDRVSPLHF. DNA of the CDR3: TGTGCCAGCAGTACCGTCGGGGACAGGGTTTCACCCCTCCACTTT.

The sample holds many counts of this clonotype. The chain uses TRBV12-3 or TRBV12-4 and TRBJ2-7; possible D gene TRBD2, 5 bases. The CDR3 runs 12 residues. Trimming shortened V by 5 bases and J by 9 bases, and 14 bases separated the two germline ends. The CDR3 DNA follows: TGTGCCAGCAGTCCCGAGCGGAGTGGGCAGTACTTC. This encodes CASSPERSGQYF.

The gene calls are TRBV6-2 or TRBV6-3 and TRBJ2-2, with TRBD1 matching over 8 bases. There are 17 residues in the CDR3. Germline lookup yields CDR1 MNHEY and CDR2 SVGEGT. Trimming took 4 bases from V and 4 from J; bases not matched to a gene: 11. The CDR3 bases are TGTGCCAGCAGTTTGATTAACCGGGACAGGAGCACCGGGGAGCTGTTTTTT. It codes for CASSLINRDRSTGELFF.

Only a few counts were recorded for this clonotype. The rearrangement links TRBV6-5 to TRBJ2-7, with D possibly TRBD1 on 6 matching bases. Germline V lookup: CDR1 MNHEY, CDR2 SVGAGI. With 0 bases removed from V and 4 bases from J, the gap between germline ends came to 10 bases. The CDR3 has 14 amino acids. The CDR3 DNA reads as TGTGCCAGCAGTTACTCGCGGACAGATTACGAGCAGTACTTC. Its protein is CASSYSRTDYEQYF.

This clonotype was seen a handful of times. This chain uses TRBV11-3 with TRBJ2-3; D may be TRBD1 or TRBD2 (7 bases each). V was pared by 5 bases and J by 6 bases, with 18 bases between. There are 15 residues in the CDR3. CDR1 is SGHNT, CDR2 YENEEA, per germline. The CDR3 loop is CASSQGGTTLDTQYF. The CDR3 coding sequence is TGTGCCAGCAGCCAGGGGGGGACCACATTGGATACGCAGTATTTT.

CDR3 sequence: CASSVVSSDEQFF. The CDR3 coding sequence is TGTGCCAGCAGCGTGGTTAGCTCCGATGAGCAGTTCTTC. The chain joins TRBV9 to TRBJ2-1; D uncertain. CDR3 length: 13 amino acids. Trimming stripped 2 bases from V and 8 bases from J, with 11 bases between. Germline V gene lookup returns CDR1 SGDLS and CDR2 YYNGEE.

This clonotype has at least ten counts. V gene TRBV20-1 combines with J gene TRBJ1-1; the D is unclear. The CDR3 is made up of 15 amino acids. Looked up from germline, CDR1 is DFQATT and CDR2 is SNEGSKA (reference sequence). V shed 3 bases and J shed 7 bases, with 21 bases lying between them. This CDR3 is CSASTYRNLRDEAFF. DNA of the CDR3: TGCAGTGCTAGTACCTACCGAAATTTAAGGGATGAAGCTTTCTTT.

There are many counts of this clonotype. The rearrangement joins TRBV4-3 to TRBJ2-4, with 8 positions matching TRBD2. The CDR3 is 18 residues long. CDR1 and CDR2 from the germline V gene are LGHNA and YSLEER. The junction had 7 bases not matched to a gene; V was cut back by 0 bases and J by 0 bases. The CDR3 loop is CASSQDLAGGLAKNIQYF. CDR3 bases: TGCGCCAGCAGCCAAGATTTGGCGGGGGGCCTAGCCAAAAACATTCAGTACTTC.

This clonotype was counted ten times or more. The genes are TRBV27 and TRBJ1-1; D might be TRBD1 (5 bases). The CDR3 length is 14 residues. The germline CDR1 and CDR2 sequences are MNHEY and SMNVEV (reference sequence). V shed 7 bases and J shed 0 bases, with 12 bases lying between them. The CDR3 sequence: CASNPRGMNTEAFF. The CDR3 DNA sequence: TGTGCCAGCAATCCCCGGGGCATGAACACTGAAGCTTTCTTT.

The chain couples TRBV12-3 or TRBV12-4 to TRBJ2-6, with a weak D call TRBD1 (5 bases). The CDR3 is made up of 20 amino acids. Trimming took 5 bases from V and 1 from J, leaving 24 bases between them. The CDR3 DNA sequence: TGTGCCAGCAGTAGTGGACCTCCAGGGTTATTGAGTTCTGGGGCCAACGTCCTGACTTTC. Translated: CASSSGPPGLLSSGANVLTF.

The chain links TRBV20-1 to TRBJ2-7, with D unclear. Per the germline V gene, CDR1 is DFQATT and CDR2 is SNEGSKA (reference sequence). The CDR3 extends over 13 amino acids. Trimming took off 4 bases at V and 2 bases at J, with 12 bases between the two ends. CDR3 residues: CSATGSGAYEQYF. The CDR3 DNA reads as TGCAGTGCTACAGGCTCTGGCGCCTACGAGCAGTACTTC.

V usage is TRBV25-1 and J usage is TRBJ2-5; D might be TRBD1 or TRBD2, each matching 6 bases. This CDR3 has 13 residues. V lost 4 bases and J 5 bases, leaving 11 bases between the germline ends. Germline CDR1 MGHDK, CDR2 SYGVNS. The CDR3 region is CASSGGAGETQYF. The CDR3 DNA reads as TGTGCCAGCAGTGGGGGGGCCGGGGAGACCCAGTACTTC.

V gene TRBV5-1 combines with J gene TRBJ2-3, with D unresolved. Looked up from germline, CDR1 is SGHRS and CDR2 is YFSETQ. This CDR3 has 16 amino acids. V was pared by 0 bases and J by 4 bases, with 15 bases between. The CDR3 is CASSLASRSGSDTQYF. The CDR3 region has the DNA TGCGCCAGCAGCTTGGCTTCGAGGAGTGGTTCAGATACGCAGTATTTT.

The V call is TRBV4-1, the J call TRBJ2-2; tentative D call: TRBD1 (5 bases). V was pared by 1 base and J by 8 bases, with 17 bases between. Germline V gene sequence: CDR1 MGHRA, CDR2 YSYEKL. The CDR3 is 16 amino acids. The CDR3 DNA sequence: TGCGCCAGCAGCCAAGGCTCCAGGGCCGGTTTGGGGGAGCTGTTTTTT. Translating it yields CASSQGSRAGLGELFF.

In this sample, this clonotype turned up a few times. This chain joins TRBV15 and TRBJ1-1; D possibly corresponds to TRBD1 (5 bases). V lost 1 base, J lost 1 base, and 10 bases lay in between. CDR3 length: 15 amino acids. Per germline, CDR1 LNHNV and CDR2 YYDKDF (reference sequence). For the CDR3, the DNA is TGTGCCACCAGCAGAGGGAAGGGACGGAACACTGAAGCTTTCTTT. This sequence encodes CATSRGKGRNTEAFF.

This clonotype was detected ten times or more. This rearrangement joins TRBV4-2 to TRBJ2-5, with D perhaps TRBD2 (5 bases). This CDR3 comprises 14 residues. V lost 0 bases to trimming and J lost 4 bases, with 9 bases between them. Germline V gives CDR1 LGHNA, CDR2 YNFKEQ. CDR3 sequence (DNA): TGTGCCAGCAGCCAAGAAGGAGCGGTAGAGACCCAGTACTTC. It codes for CASSQEGAVETQYF.

The chain links TRBV16 to TRBJ1-6, with D possibly TRBD1 on 5 matching bases. Germline lookup yields CDR1 KGHSY and CDR2 FQNENV. This CDR3 has 16 residues. V gave up 3 bases and J gave up 10 bases, with 19 bases separating them. CDR3 region: CASSHGIGALKSPLHF. The DNA for the CDR3 is TGTGCCAGCAGCCATGGAATCGGGGCCTTAAAGTCACCCCTCCACTTT.

This clonotype was recorded many times. The chain carries TRBV29-1 and TRBJ2-7, with 13 bases aligning to TRBD2. The CDR3 length is 15 residues. The trim removed 4 bases at V and 4 bases at J, leaving 7 bases unmatched. Germline CDR1 and CDR2: SQVTM and ANQGSEA. The CDR3 region is CSVGHGLAGAYEQYF. In DNA, the CDR3 is TGCAGCGTTGGACACGGACTAGCGGGAGCTTACGAGCAGTACTTC.

In this sample, this clonotype turned up a few times. J is TRBJ2-1 and V is TRBV6-1, with D perhaps assigned TRBD1 or TRBD2 (5 bases each). Per germline, CDR1 MNHNS and CDR2 SASEGT. The length of the CDR3 is 16 residues. Trimming removed 8 bases from V and 2 bases from J, with 19 bases in between. CDR3 amino acids: CASGRNLRGAYNEQFF. DNA of the CDR3: TGTGCCAGCGGTCGAAATCTTAGGGGAGCCTACAATGAGCAGTTCTTC.